Presented here are 3 T cell receptor beta chains from one specimen sequenced in a study of T cells in Graves' hyperthyroidism and ophthalmopathy. TCR beta CDR3 region amplification was performed from RNA transcripts. With the HTBI primer set, the TCR CDR3 went through a first round of RT-PCR. A single record per CDR3 protein comes from TCRdb applying MiXCR to the multiplex PCR reads. Of around 690,000 distinct CDR3 sequences listed, under 25% are singletons. The sequenced sample was blood. All receptors come from a man between 25 and 39 years old with Graves' ophthalmopathy.

This clonotype was detected ten times or more. The rearrangement uses TRBV27 and TRBJ1-5; 8 positions match TRBD1. CDR3 size: 15 residues. Germline lookup yields CDR1 MNHEY and CDR2 SMNVEV (reference sequence). The junction had 5 bases not matched to a gene; V was cut back by 0 bases and J by 7 bases. The CDR3 DNA follows: TGTGCCAGCAGTTTATCGGGGACAGGAGCGCAGCCCCAGCATTTT. The encoded protein is CASSLSGTGAQPQHF.

This clonotype was counted at least ten times. This chain connects TRBV30 to TRBJ1-5; D is undetermined. The CDR3 sequence is 12 residues long. V gave up 5 bases and J gave up 6 bases, with 11 bases separating them. The germline V gene has CDR1 GTSNPN and CDR2 SVGIG (reference sequence). This CDR3 is CAWLLVIQPQHF. The CDR3, as DNA: TGTGCCTGGCTCCTAGTGATTCAGCCCCAGCATTTT. The full variable domain, completed using reference TRBV30 and TRBJ1-5, is SQTIHQWPATLVQPVGSPLSLECTVEGTSNPNLYWYRQAAGRGLQLLFYSVGIGQISSEVPQNLSASRPQDRQFILSSKKLLLSDSGFYLCAWLLVIQPQHFGDGTRLSIL.

This chain uses TRBV20-1 with TRBJ1-3; D gene ambiguous. The CDR3 runs to 11 residues. CDR1 and CDR2 from the germline V gene are DFQATT and SNEGSKA (reference sequence). V was shortened by 5 bases and J by 4 bases, with 6 bases between the two germline ends. The CDR3 bases are TGCAGTGCTTCCAACGGAAACACCATATATTTT. Translation: CSASNGNTIYF.